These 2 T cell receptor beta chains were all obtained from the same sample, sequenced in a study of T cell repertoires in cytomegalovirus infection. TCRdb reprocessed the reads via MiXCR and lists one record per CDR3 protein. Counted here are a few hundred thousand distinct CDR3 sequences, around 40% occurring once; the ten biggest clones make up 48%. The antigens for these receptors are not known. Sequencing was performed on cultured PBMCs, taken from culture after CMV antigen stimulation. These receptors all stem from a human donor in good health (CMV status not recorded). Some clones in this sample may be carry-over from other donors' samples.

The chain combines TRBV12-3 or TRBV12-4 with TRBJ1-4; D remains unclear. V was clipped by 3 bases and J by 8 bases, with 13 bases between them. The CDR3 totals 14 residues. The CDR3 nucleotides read TGTGCCAGCAGTTTGTTCCGGCTTGGCGAAAAACTGTTTTTT. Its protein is CASSLFRLGEKLFF.

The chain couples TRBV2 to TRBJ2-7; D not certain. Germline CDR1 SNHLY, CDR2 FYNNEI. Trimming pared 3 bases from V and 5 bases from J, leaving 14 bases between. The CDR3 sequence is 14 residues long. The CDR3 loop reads CASSDRPEPHEQYF. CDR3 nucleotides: TGTGCCAGCAGTGATCGACCTGAACCGCACGAGCAGTACTTC.